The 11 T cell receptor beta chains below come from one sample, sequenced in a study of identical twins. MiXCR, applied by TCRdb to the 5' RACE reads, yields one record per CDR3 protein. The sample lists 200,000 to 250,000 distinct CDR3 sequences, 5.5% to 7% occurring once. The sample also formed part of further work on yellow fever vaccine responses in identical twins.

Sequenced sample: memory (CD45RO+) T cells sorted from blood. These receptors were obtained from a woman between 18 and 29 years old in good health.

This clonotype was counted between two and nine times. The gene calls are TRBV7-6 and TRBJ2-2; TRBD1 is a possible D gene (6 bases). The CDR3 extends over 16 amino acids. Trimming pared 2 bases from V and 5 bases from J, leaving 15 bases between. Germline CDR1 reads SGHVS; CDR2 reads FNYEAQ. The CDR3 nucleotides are TGTGCCAGCAGCTTAACATACACAGGGATGACCGGGGAGCTGTTTTTT. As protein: CASSLTYTGMTGELFF.

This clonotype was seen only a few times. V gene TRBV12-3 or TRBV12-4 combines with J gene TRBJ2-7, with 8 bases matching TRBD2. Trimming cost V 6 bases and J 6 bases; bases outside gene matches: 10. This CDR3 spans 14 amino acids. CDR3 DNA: TGTGCCAGCAGCCTTAGCGGGACGCTCGGCGAGCAGTACTTC. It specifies CASSLSGTLGEQYF.

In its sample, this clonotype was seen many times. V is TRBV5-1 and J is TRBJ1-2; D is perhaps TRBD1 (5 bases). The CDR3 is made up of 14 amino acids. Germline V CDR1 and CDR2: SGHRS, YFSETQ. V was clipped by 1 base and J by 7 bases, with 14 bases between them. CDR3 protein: CASSLKGRDSGYTF. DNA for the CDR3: TGCGCCAGCAGCTTGAAGGGCAGGGATTCTGGCTACACCTTC. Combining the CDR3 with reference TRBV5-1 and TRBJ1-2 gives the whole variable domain KAGVTQTPRYLIKTRGQQVTLSCSPISGHRSVSWYQQTPGQGLQFLFEYFSETQRNKGNFPGRFSGRQFSNSRSEMNVSTLELGDSALYLCASSLKGRDSGYTFGSGTRLTVV.

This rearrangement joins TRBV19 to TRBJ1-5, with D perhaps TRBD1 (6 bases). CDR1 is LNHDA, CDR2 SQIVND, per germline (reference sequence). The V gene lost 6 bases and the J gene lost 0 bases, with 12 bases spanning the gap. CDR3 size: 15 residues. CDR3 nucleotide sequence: TGTGCCAGTAGGCTACAGGGATATAGCAATCAGCCCCAGCATTTT. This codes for CASRLQGYSNQPQHF.

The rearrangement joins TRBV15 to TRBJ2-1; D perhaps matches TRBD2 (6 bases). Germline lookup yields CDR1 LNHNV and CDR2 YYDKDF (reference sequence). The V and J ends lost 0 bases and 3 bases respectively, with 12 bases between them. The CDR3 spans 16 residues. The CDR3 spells CATSRESVTSYNEQFF. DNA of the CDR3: TGTGCCACCAGCAGAGAAAGTGTGACTAGCTACAATGAGCAGTTCTTC.

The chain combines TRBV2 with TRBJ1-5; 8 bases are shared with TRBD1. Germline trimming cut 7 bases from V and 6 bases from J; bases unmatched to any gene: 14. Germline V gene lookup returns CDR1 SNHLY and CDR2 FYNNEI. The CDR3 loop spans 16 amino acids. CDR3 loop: CASKIEAGDRGQPQHF. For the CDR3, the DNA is TGTGCCAGCAAAATCGAGGCCGGAGACAGGGGTCAGCCCCAGCATTTT. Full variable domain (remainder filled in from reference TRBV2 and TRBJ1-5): EPEVTQTPSHQVTQMGQEVILRCVPISNHLYFYWYRQILGQKVEFLVSFYNNEISEKSEIFDDQFSVERPDGSNFTLKIRSTKLEDSAMYFCASKIEAGDRGQPQHFGDGTRLSIL.

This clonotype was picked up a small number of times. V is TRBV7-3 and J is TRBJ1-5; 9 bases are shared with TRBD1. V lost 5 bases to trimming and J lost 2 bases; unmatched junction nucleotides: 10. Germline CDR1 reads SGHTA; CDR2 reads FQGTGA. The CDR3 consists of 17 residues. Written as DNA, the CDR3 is TGTGCCAGCAGCCATTCAAAGGGGACAGGGTGCAATCAGCCCCAGCATTTT. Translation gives CASSHSKGTGCNQPQHF.

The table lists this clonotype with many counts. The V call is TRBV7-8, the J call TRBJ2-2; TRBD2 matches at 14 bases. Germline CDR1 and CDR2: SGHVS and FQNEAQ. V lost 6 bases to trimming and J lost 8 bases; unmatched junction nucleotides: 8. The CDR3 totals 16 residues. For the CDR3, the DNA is TGTGCCAGCAGTCCGGGACTAGCGGGAGTTGGTGGGGAGCTGTTTTTT. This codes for CASSPGLAGVGGELFF.

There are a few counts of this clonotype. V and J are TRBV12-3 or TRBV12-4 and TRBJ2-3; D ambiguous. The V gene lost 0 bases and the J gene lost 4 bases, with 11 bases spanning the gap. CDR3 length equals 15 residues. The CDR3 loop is CASSLALGNADTQYF. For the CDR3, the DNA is TGTGCCAGCAGTTTAGCGCTCGGCAATGCAGATACGCAGTATTTT.

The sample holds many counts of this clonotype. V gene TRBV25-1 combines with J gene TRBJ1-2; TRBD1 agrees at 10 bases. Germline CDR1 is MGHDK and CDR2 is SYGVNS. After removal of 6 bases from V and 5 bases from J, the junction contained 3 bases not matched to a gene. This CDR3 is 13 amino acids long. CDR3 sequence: CASSGQGVYGYTF. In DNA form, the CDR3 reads TGTGCCAGCAGCGGACAGGGGGTGTATGGCTACACCTTC.

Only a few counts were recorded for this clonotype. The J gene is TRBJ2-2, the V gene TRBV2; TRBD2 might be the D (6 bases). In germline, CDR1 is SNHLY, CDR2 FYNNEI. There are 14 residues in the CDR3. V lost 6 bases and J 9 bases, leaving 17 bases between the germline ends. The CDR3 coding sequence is TGTGCCAGCAGCATTAGCGGAACCCACCGGGAGCTGTTTTTT. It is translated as CASSISGTHRELFF.